This T cell receptor beta chain was observed in a study of blood T cell repertoires in COVID-19. Study information: Sample material is recorded as cDNA or gDNA derived from T cells, B-cell-depleted T cells, or PBMCs.

In the study's own analysis: Nucleated cell number was recorded as an estimate derived from reference gene primer amplification. Profiling relied on immunoSEQ multiplex PCR, and the TCRdb table lists in-frame clones only, not all of them. That table is the source of V, J and clone size, and D and trimming were worked out from the DNA. The sample includes around 180,000 clones, about 84% of them seen just once. The CDR3 is 14 residues long. From germline, CDR1 is MDHEN and CDR2 SYDVKM. V dropped 6 bases and J dropped 2 bases, with 12 bases sitting between them. The sequence came from a woman under 40 who had recovered from COVID-19. Sequencing was carried out using PBMCs or T cells enriched from blood (not recorded which). The rearrangement joins TRBV28 to TRBJ2-3; D is possibly TRBD1 (6 bases). Here the CDR3 reads CASRPGADTDTQYF. The CDR3 DNA reads as TGTGCCAGCAGGCCAGGGGCGGACACAGATACGCAGTATTTT.